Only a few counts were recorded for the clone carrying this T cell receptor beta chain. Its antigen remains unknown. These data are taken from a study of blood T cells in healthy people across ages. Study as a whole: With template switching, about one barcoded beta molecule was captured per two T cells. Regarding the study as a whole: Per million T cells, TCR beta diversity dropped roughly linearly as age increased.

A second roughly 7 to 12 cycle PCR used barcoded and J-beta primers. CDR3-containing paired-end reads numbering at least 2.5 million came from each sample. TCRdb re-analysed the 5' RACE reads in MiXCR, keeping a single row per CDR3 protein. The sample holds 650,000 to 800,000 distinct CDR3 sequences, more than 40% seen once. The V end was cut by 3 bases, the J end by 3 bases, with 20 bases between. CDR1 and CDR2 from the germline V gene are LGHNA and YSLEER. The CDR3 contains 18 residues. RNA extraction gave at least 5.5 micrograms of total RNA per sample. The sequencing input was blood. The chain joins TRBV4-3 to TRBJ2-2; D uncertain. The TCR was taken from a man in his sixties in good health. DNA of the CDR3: TGCGCCAGCAGCCACCTTAAGCACAGCGTGTTTGACACCGGGGAGCTGTTTTTT. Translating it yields CASSHLKHSVFDTGELFF.